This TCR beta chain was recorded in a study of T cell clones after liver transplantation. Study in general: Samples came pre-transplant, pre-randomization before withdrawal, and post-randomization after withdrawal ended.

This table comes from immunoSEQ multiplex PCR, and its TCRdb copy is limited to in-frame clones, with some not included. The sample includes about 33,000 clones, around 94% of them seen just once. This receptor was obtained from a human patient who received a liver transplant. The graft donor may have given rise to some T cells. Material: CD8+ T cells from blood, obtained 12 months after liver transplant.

The CDR3 DNA reads TGTGCCAGCAGTTTACGAGGGCGGGGCTCAAATCAGCCCCAGCATTTT. Encoded protein: CASSLRGRGSNQPQHF. The rearrangement uses TRBV27 and TRBJ1-5, with D perhaps TRBD1 (5 bases). Germline V gene lookup returns CDR1 MNHEY and CDR2 SMNVEV (reference sequence). The V and J ends lost 2 bases and 4 bases respectively, with 15 bases between them. The CDR3 runs 16 residues.